This TCR beta chain came from a study of CD8 T cells in Susac syndrome. Whole-study context: At the time of blood draw, patients with Susac syndrome were therapy-naive, receiving corticosteroids, or receiving intravenous immunoglobulin alone.

Germline V gives CDR1 MNHEY, CDR2 SMNVEV (reference sequence). V was pared by 5 bases and J by 2 bases, with 12 bases between. The CDR3 is 14 amino acids. As concerns this clonotype: Its antigen is currently unknown.

The TEMRA cells underwent FACS enrichment, while the CD8+ and CD4+ T cells underwent negative isolation. Regarding the study as a whole: Susac syndrome CD8+ repertoires were clonally expanded, most strongly in CD8+ TEMRA cells. An acknowledgment was made by the study that its TCR sequencing and HLA analysis involved relatively few individuals.

Reverse transcription of roughly 0.5 to 1 ug RNA was carried out with random hexamers. TCRdb independently ran MiXCR on the immunoSEQ multiplex PCR reads; one entry per CDR3 protein. Of 95,000 to 150,000 distinct CDR3 sequences in the sample, just under 95% were seen once. The sequenced sample consisted of CD8+ T cells from PBMCs. The chain employs TRBV27 and TRBJ1-1, with D tentatively TRBD1 (6 bases). This clonotype was obtained from a human donor with Susac syndrome. CDR3 DNA: TGTGCCAGCAGTCCGTACAGGGTTAACACTGAAGCTTTCTTT. The encoded protein is CASSPYRVNTEAFF.